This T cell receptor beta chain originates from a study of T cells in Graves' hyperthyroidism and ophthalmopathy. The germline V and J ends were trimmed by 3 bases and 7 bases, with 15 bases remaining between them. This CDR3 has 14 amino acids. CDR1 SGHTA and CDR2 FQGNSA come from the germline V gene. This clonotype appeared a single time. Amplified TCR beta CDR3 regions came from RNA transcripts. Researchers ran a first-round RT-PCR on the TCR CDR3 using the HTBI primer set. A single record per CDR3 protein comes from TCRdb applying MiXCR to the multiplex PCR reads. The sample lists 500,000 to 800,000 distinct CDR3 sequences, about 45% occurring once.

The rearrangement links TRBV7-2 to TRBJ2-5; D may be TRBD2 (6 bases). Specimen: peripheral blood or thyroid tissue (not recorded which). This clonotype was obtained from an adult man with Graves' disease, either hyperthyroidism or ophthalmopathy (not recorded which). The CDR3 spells CASSFGGLGGTQYF. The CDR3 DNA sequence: TGTGCCAGCAGCTTTGGAGGGCTGGGGGGGACCCAGTACTTC.